This paragraph reports one T cell receptor (beta chain). Its antigen remains unidentified. It was from whole blood, with no T cell sorting, that total RNA was isolated. This record belongs to a study of monozygotic twins with inflammatory bowel disease. The CDR3 spans 14 residues. Germline CDR1 and CDR2: SGHKS and YYEKEE (reference sequence). Study-wide results and limits: Subtypes among T cells remained indistinguishable.

TCRdb reprocessed the 5' RACE reads, keeping one entry per CDR3 protein, no DNA. The sample's table shows around 150,000 distinct CDR3 sequences. The sequenced sample was blood. The TCR comes from a human donor with ulcerative colitis or Crohn's disease, or a healthy co-twin of an affected twin (not recorded which). This chain links TRBV5-5 with TRBJ1-5; as DNA is missing, the TRBD1 call by TCRdb cannot be tested. CDR3 sequence: CASSSIQGNQPQHF.